These 5 T cell receptor beta chains originate from one sample sequenced in a study of shared clonotypes between healthy human individuals. Assay used: immunoSEQ multiplex PCR; TCRdb lists only in-frame clones, some missing. This sample has roughly 700,000 clones, with 74% found just once. The sample was memory CD4+ T cells sorted from blood. The subset is: CD45RA-negative fraction. These receptors were obtained from a woman between 25 and 40 years old in good health.

This clone was seen more than once but under ten times. The rearrangement uses TRBV5-1 and TRBJ2-2; the D is unclear. Germline assignment: CDR1 SGHRS and CDR2 YFSETQ. Trimming took off 3 bases at V and 1 base at J, with 7 bases between the two ends. The length of the CDR3 is 14 residues. Written as DNA, the CDR3 is TGCGCCAGCAGCTACGACTTGAACACCGGGGAGCTGTTTTTT. Translating gives CASSYDLNTGELFF.

This clone was picked up one time. The chain carries TRBV6-5 and TRBJ2-1; unclear D gene. Germline-derived CDR1 and CDR2 are MNHEY and SVGAGI. Between the trimmed V and J ends, which lost 5 bases and 1 base, there was a span of 12 bases. The CDR3 runs 15 residues. CDR3 region: CASSPGPRSYNEQFF. The CDR3 DNA reads TGTGCCAGCAGTCCCGGACCTCGATCCTACAATGAGCAGTTCTTC.

Notes on this clone: This sample also contains other DNA sequences that code for the same CDR3. The rearrangement joins TRBV10-3 to TRBJ1-1; possibly TRBD1 for D (5 bases). The CDR3 is made up of 13 amino acids. Germline loops: CDR1 ENHRY, CDR2 SYGVKD. The V and J ends lost 3 bases and 1 base respectively, with 6 bases between them. The CDR3 sequence: CAISERGNTEAFF. CDR3 DNA: TGTGCCATCAGTGAAAGGGGGAACACTGAAGCTTTCTTT.

This clone has only a few counts. This chain connects TRBV7-2 to TRBJ1-2, with 7 bases identical to TRBD1. CDR1 and CDR2 (germline): SGHTA, FQGNSA. The CDR3 spans 15 residues. After removal of 4 bases from V and 4 bases from J, the junction contained 9 bases not matched to a gene. The CDR3 DNA reads as TGTGCCAGCAGCTACGCGCAGGGGGGGCCCTATGGCTACACCTTC. Amino acid sequence: CASSYAQGGPYGYTF.

The chain combines TRBV7-8 with TRBJ2-2, with 10 bases that match TRBD1. Germline lookup yields CDR1 SGHVS and CDR2 FQNEAQ. The CDR3 length is 15 residues. V lost 6 bases, J lost 6 bases, and 7 bases stayed unmatched. In DNA, the CDR3 is TGTGCCAGCAGACGAAGGACAGGGGGTTCCGGGGAGCTGTTTTTT. Residues: CASRRRTGGSGELFF.